The clone carrying this TCR beta chain is classed as large. Trimming pared 4 bases from V and 4 bases from J, leaving 4 bases between. This CDR3 contains 10 residues. Germline values: CDR1 SQVTM, CDR2 ANQGSEA. TCR libraries were prepared from 15 ng of total RNA with the QIAseq Immune Repertoire TCR panel. TCRdb re-called the reads through MiXCR, storing one row per CDR3 protein. The sample shows 150 to 160 distinct CDR3 sequences, about 20% of them seen only once. The sample comes from a study of circulating CD8 cells and anti-PD-1 response in melanoma. Live CD3+CD8+TCRalphabeta+ cells were sorted into four subsets by PD-1 and/or TIGIT.

The receptor was isolated from a human donor with melanoma. The chain is built from TRBV29-1 and TRBJ1-1; no definite D call. The sequencing used CD8+ T cells from PBMCs, collected at baseline or after one month of anti-PD-1 therapy (not recorded which). CDR3 DNA sequence: TGCAGCGTTGCCGCCACTGAAGCTTTCTTT. Residues: CSVAATEAFF.